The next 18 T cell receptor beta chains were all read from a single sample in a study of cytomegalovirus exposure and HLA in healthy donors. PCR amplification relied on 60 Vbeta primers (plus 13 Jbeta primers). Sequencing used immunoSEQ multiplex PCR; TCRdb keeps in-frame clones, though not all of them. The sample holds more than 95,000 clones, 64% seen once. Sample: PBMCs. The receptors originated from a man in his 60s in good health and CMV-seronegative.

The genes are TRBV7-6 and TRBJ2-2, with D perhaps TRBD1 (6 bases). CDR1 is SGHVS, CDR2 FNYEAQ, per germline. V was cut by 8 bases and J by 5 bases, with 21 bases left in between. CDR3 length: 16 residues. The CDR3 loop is CASLSLGGVLTGELFF. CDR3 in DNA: TGTGCCAGCTTATCCCTAGGGGGAGTATTAACCGGGGAGCTGTTTTTT.

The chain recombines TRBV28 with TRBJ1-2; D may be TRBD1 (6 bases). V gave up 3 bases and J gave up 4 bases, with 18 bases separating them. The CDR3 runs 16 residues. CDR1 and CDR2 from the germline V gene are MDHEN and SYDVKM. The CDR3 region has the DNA TGTGCCAGCAGTTTGAGGGGGGGGGCGCGGGGCTATGGCTACACCTTC. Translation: CASSLRGGARGYGYTF.

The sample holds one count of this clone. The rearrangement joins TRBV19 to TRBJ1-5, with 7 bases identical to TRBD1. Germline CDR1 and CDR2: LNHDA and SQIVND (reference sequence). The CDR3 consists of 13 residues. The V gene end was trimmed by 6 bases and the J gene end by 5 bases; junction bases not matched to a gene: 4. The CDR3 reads CASRRQGDQPQHF. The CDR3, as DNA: TGTGCCAGTAGGAGACAGGGCGATCAGCCCCAGCATTTT.

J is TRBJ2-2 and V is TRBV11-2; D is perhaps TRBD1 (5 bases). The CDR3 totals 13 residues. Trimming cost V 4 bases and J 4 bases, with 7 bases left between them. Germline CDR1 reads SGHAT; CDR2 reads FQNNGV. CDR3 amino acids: CASSYDSTGELFF. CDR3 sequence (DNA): TGTGCCAGCAGCTATGACAGCACCGGGGAGCTGTTTTTT.

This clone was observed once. The CDR3 nucleotides are TGTGCCAGCAACATGGGTAGCGGGAGGACCGGGGAGCTGTTTTTT. It specifies CASNMGSGRTGELFF. V and J are TRBV2 and TRBJ2-2, with TRBD2 identical over 10 bases. The V segment lost 7 bases and the J segment 5 bases; nucleotides outside the gene matches: 7. The CDR3 contains 15 residues. Germline values: CDR1 SNHLY, CDR2 FYNNEI.

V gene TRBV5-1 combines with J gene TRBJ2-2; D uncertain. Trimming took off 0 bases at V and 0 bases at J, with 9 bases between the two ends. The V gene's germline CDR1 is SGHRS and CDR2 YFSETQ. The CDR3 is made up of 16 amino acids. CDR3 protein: CASSLDGQSNTGELFF. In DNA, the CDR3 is TGCGCCAGCAGCTTGGATGGTCAGTCGAACACCGGGGAGCTGTTTTTT.

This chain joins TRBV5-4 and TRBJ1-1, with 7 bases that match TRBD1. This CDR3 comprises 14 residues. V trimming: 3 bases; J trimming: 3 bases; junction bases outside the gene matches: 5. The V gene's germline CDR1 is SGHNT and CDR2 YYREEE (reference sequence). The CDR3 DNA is TGTGCCAGCAGCTCGACAGGGATATACACTGAAGCTTTCTTT. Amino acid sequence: CASSSTGIYTEAFF.

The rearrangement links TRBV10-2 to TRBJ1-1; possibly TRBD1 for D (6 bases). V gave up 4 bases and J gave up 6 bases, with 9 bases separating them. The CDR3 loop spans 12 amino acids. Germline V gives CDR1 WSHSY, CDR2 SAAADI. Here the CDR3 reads CASSAGQSEAFF. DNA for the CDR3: TGCGCCAGCAGTGCGGGACAATCTGAAGCTTTCTTT.

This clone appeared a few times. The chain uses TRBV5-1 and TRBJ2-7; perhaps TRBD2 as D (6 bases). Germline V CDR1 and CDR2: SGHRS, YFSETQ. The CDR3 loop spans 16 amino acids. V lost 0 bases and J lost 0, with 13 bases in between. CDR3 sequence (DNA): TGCGCCAGCAGCTTGGAGGCGGGATCCCTCTCCTACGAGCAGTACTTC. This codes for CASSLEAGSLSYEQYF.

CDR3 nucleotides: TGTGCCAGCAGCGTAGGCACTCGAAGCACCGGGGAGCTGTTTTTT. It codes for CASSVGTRSTGELFF. The chain has TRBV9 and TRBJ2-2, with D hard to call. This CDR3 contains 15 residues. Germline-derived CDR1 and CDR2 are SGDLS and YYNGEE. Trimming cost V 0 bases and J 4 bases, with 10 bases left between them.

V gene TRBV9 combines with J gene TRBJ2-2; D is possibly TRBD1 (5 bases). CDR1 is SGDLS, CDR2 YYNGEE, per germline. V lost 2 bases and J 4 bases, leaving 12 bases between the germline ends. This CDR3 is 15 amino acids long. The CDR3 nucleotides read TGTGCCAGCAGCGTGGAAGGGGATGGCACCGGGGAGCTGTTTTTT. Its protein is CASSVEGDGTGELFF.

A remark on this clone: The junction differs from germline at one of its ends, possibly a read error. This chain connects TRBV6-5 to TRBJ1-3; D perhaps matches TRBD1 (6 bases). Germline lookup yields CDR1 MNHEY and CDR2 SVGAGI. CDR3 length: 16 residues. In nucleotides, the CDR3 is TGTGCCAGCAGTTACGGGGGGGCCGGTGCGGGAAACGCCATATATTTT. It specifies CASSYGGAGAGNAIYF.

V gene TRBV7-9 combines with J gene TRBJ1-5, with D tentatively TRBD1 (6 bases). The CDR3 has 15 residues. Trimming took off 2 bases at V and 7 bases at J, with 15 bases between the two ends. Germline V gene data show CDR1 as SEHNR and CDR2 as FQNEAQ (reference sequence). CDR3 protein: CASSLSGQIGQPQHF. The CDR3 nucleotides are TGTGCCAGCAGCTTATCCGGACAGATTGGGCAGCCCCAGCATTTT.

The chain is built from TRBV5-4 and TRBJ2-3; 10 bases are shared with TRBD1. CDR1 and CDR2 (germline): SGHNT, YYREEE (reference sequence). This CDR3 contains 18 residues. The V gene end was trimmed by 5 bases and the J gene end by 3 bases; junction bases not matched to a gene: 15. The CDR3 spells CASSLLQTDRGRTDTQYF. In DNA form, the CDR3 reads TGTGCCAGCAGTTTACTACAAACGGACAGGGGGAGAACAGATACGCAGTATTTT.

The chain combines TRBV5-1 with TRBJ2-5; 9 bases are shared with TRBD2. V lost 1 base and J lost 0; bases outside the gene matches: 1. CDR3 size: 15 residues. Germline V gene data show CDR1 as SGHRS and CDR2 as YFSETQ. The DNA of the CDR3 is TGCGCCAGCAGCTTGACTAGCGGGTACCAAGAGACCCAGTACTTC. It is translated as CASSLTSGYQETQYF.

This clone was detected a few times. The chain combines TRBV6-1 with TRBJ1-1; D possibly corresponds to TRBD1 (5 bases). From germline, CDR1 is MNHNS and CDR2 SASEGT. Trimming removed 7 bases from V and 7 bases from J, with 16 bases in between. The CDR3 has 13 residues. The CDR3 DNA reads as TGTGCCAGCACCCAGCGGGGGGGAAGTGAAGCTTTCTTT. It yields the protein CASTQRGGSEAFF.

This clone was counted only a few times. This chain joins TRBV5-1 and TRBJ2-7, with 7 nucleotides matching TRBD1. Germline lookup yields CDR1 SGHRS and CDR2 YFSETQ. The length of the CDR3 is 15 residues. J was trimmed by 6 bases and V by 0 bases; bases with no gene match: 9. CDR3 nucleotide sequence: TGCGCCAGCAGCTTGGTAGCGACAGGGATGAGCGAGCAGTACTTC. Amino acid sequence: CASSLVATGMSEQYF.

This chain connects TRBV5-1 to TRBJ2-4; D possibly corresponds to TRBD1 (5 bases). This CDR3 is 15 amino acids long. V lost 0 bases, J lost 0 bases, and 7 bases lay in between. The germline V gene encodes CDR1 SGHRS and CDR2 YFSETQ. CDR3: CASSLADRAKNIQYF. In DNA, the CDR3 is TGCGCCAGCAGCTTGGCCGACAGAGCCAAAAACATTCAGTACTTC.